Following are 25 T cell receptor beta chains from one sample sequenced in a study of cytomegalovirus exposure and HLA in healthy donors. The PCR made use of 60 Vbeta and 13 Jbeta primers. This table comes from immunoSEQ multiplex PCR, and its TCRdb copy is limited to in-frame clones, with some not included. The profile shows about 170,000 clones, almost 80% of them singletons. The sequencing input was PBMCs. The receptors derive from a man aged 35 to 55 in good health and CMV-seropositive.

The chain uses TRBV7-2 and TRBJ2-4, with 8 bases matching TRBD2. Germline V gives CDR1 SGHTA, CDR2 FQGNSA. This CDR3 is built from 15 residues. After removal of 6 bases from V and 3 bases from J, the junction contained 7 bases not matched to a gene. The CDR3 DNA is TGTGCCAGCAGGCAAGGAGGGACTAGCAAAAACATTCAGTACTTC. It yields the protein CASRQGGTSKNIQYF.

The chain carries TRBV29-1 and TRBJ1-2; D possibly corresponds to TRBD1 (5 bases). V was shortened by 3 bases and J by 8 bases, with 19 bases between the two germline ends. Germline V gene sequence: CDR1 SQVTM, CDR2 ANQGSEA. CDR3 length: 14 amino acids. In DNA form, the CDR3 reads TGCAGCGTTGAGGCAGAGCAGGGTATGGGAGGCTACACCTTC. It encodes CSVEAEQGMGGYTF.

The chain combines TRBV19 with TRBJ1-4, with D tentatively TRBD1 (5 bases). V lost 4 bases and J 0 bases, leaving 9 bases between the germline ends. The germline V gene has CDR1 LNHDA and CDR2 SQIVND (reference sequence). The CDR3 totals 15 residues. The CDR3 sequence is CASSTGYPTNEKLFF. CDR3 DNA: TGTGCCAGTAGTACAGGGTACCCAACTAATGAAAAACTGTTTTTT.

This clone has more than one count but fewer than ten. At one end the junction does not follow the germline gene, possibly because of a read error. The gene calls are TRBV5-1 and TRBJ2-6; TRBD2 matches 7 bases. This CDR3 is 18 amino acids long. Germline-derived CDR1 and CDR2 are SGHRS and YFSETQ. The CDR3 region is CASSLVSGTNPGANGLTF. Here the CDR3 DNA reads TGCGCCAGCAGCTTGGTCAGCGGGACTAACCCTGGGGCCAACGGCCTGACTTTC.

This clone appeared a few times. The chain combines TRBV6-1 with TRBJ2-7; D remains ambiguous. The CDR3 loop spans 13 amino acids. The ends were cut back, 8 bases at V and 2 bases at J, with 13 bases in the middle. Germline CDR1 is MNHNS and CDR2 is SASEGT. CDR3 sequence (DNA): TGTGCCAGCTCTGAGGCTAGTACCTACGAGCAGTACTTC. It translates to CASSEASTYEQYF.

The chain employs TRBV19 and TRBJ2-1; 7 positions agree with TRBD1. V was clipped by 4 bases and J by 3 bases; unmatched bases: 3. Germline assignment: CDR1 LNHDA and CDR2 SQIVND (reference sequence). There are 14 residues in the CDR3. The CDR3 DNA reads TGTGCCAGTAGTAGTCAGGGGGACTACAATGAGCAGTTCTTC. As protein: CASSSQGDYNEQFF.

In the case of this clone: This specimen includes other DNA sequences encoding the same CDR3. The J gene is TRBJ2-5, the V gene TRBV7-9; 13 nucleotides match TRBD2. The CDR3 covers 16 residues. The ends lost 5 bases at V and 5 bases at J; junction bases unmatched: 8. The germline CDR1 and CDR2 sequences are SEHNR and FQNEAQ (reference sequence). CDR3 nucleotide sequence: TGTGCCAGCAGCCCCGGACTAGCGGGAGTCGGGGAGACCCAGTACTTC. Protein product: CASSPGLAGVGETQYF.

The rearrangement links TRBV7-3 to TRBJ2-1; 8 nucleotides align to TRBD2. Trimming at V came to 5 bases and at J to 5 bases, leaving 8 bases not matched to a gene. The CDR3 consists of 15 residues. Germline V gene data show CDR1 as SGHTA and CDR2 as FQGTGA. The CDR3 DNA follows: TGTGCCAGCAGCGACGGGAGGGCCGGAAACAATGAGCAGTTCTTC. Translating it yields CASSDGRAGNNEQFF. Together with reference TRBV7-3 and TRBJ2-1, the CDR3 gives the full variable domain: GAGVSQTPSNKVTEKGKYVELRCDPISGHTALYWYRQSLGQGPEFLIYFQGTGAADDSGLPNDRFFAVRPEGSVSTLKIQRTERGDSAVYLCASSDGRAGNNEQFFGPGTRLTVL.

This clone occurred a few times. This chain uses TRBV11-2 with TRBJ2-5, with D perhaps matching TRBD1 (6 bases). Looked up from germline, CDR1 is SGHAT and CDR2 is FQNNGV. The CDR3 is made up of 16 amino acids. V shed 5 bases and J shed 6 bases, with 22 bases lying between them. CDR3 amino acids: CASSGGLFSGEKTQYF. In DNA, the CDR3 is TGTGCCAGCAGCGGTGGGTTATTCTCAGGGGAAAAGACCCAGTACTTC.

This clone showed up just once. The chain's CDR3 is CASSTTGGEQFF. In DNA form, the CDR3 reads TGTGCCAGTAGTACGACAGGGGGTGAGCAGTTCTTC. The chain carries TRBV19 and TRBJ2-1; 9 bases match TRBD1. Germline-derived CDR1 and CDR2 are LNHDA and SQIVND (reference sequence). Trimming took 4 bases from V and 9 from J; bases not matched to a gene: 1. CDR3 length: 12 amino acids.

This chain links TRBV19 with TRBJ2-1, with a tentative D call TRBD2 (6 bases). The germline CDR1 and CDR2 sequences are LNHDA and SQIVND (reference sequence). The V end lost 1 base, the J end lost 7 bases, and 17 bases lay between the germline ends. There are 16 residues in the CDR3. This CDR3 is CASSIGLASVGNEQFF. The CDR3 DNA is TGTGCCAGTAGTATAGGACTTGCTAGCGTCGGGAATGAGCAGTTCTTC.

The chain employs TRBV27 and TRBJ2-1; D gene uncertain. V was clipped by 1 base and J by 0 bases, with 13 bases between them. This CDR3 is built from 17 residues. From germline, CDR1 is MNHEY and CDR2 SMNVEV (reference sequence). The CDR3, as DNA: TGTGCCAGCAGTTTATTATCGGTCGGTAGCTCCTACAATGAGCAGTTCTTC. This sequence encodes CASSLLSVGSSYNEQFF.

J is TRBJ2-5 and V is TRBV27; TRBD2 matches 7 bases. The junction had 6 bases not matched to a gene; V was cut back by 4 bases and J by 1 base. CDR1 is MNHEY and CDR2 is SMNVEV in the germline V gene (reference sequence). There are 15 residues in the CDR3. The CDR3 DNA reads as TGTGCCAGCAGTTCGGCGGGAGTAGGCCAAGAGACCCAGTACTTC. It translates to CASSSAGVGQETQYF.

The chain employs TRBV20-1 and TRBJ1-4; D remains unclear. V lost 6 bases to trimming and J lost 8 bases, with 10 bases between them. The CDR3 has 11 amino acids. CDR1 is DFQATT, CDR2 SNEGSKA, per germline (reference sequence). The chain's CDR3 is CSAKDGEKLFF. Here the CDR3 DNA reads TGCAGTGCCAAAGACGGGGAAAAACTGTTTTTT.

This chain links TRBV6-5 with TRBJ1-1; D is undetermined. The V gene's germline CDR1 is MNHEY and CDR2 SVGAGI. The CDR3 covers 14 residues. The V end lost 0 bases, the J end lost 0 bases, and 5 bases lay between the germline ends. The CDR3 sequence: CASSYSHMNTEAFF. The CDR3 DNA follows: TGTGCCAGCAGTTACTCCCACATGAACACTGAAGCTTTCTTT.

There are a few counts of this clone. The V and J genes are TRBV4-2 and TRBJ1-5; 10 positions match TRBD1. Trimming took 4 bases from V and 3 from J; bases not matched to a gene: 9. CDR1 is LGHNA and CDR2 is YNFKEQ in the germline V gene. The CDR3 has 17 amino acids. CDR3 bases: TGTGCCAGCAGCCTATTTCCGGGACAGGGGAACAATCAGCCCCAGCATTTT. It encodes CASSLFPGQGNNQPQHF.

This chain uses TRBV11-3 with TRBJ2-3; tentatively, D is TRBD2 (6 bases). Germline loops: CDR1 SGHNT, CDR2 YENEEA. The CDR3 runs 16 residues. V lost 4 bases and J 0 bases, leaving 14 bases between the germline ends. Here the CDR3 DNA reads TGTGCCAGCAGCTCCACTAGCATCCCTAGCACAGATACGCAGTATTTT. Translation gives CASSSTSIPSTDTQYF.

The V and J genes are TRBV5-4 and TRBJ2-2; D possibly corresponds to TRBD2 (6 bases). Germline lookup yields CDR1 SGHNT and CDR2 YYREEE (reference sequence). V was shortened by 4 bases and J by 7 bases, with 23 bases between the two germline ends. This CDR3 has 17 residues. The CDR3: CASSNRRDSFGVGELFF. CDR3 DNA: TGTGCCAGCAGCAACCGACGGGACTCCTTCGGTGTCGGGGAGCTGTTTTTT.

J is TRBJ2-3 and V is TRBV7-7; D is ambiguous. The germline V gene encodes CDR1 SSHAT and CDR2 FNYEAQ (reference sequence). This CDR3 has 14 residues. Deletions cut 0 bases from V and 4 bases from J, with 8 bases between. The CDR3 DNA sequence: TGTGCCAGCAGCTTAGCGGCAGGTTCAGATACGCAGTATTTT. Its protein product is CASSLAAGSDTQYF.

V is TRBV19 and J is TRBJ2-1, with a possible D match to TRBD2 (6 bases). Germline lookup yields CDR1 LNHDA and CDR2 SQIVND (reference sequence). Trimming left V 6 bases short and J 4 bases short, with 16 bases between. The CDR3 runs to 15 residues. CDR3 DNA sequence: TGTGCCAGTAGGCTCCGGGGGTCTCTGTACAATGAGCAGTTCTTC. This gives the protein CASRLRGSLYNEQFF.

CDR3 in DNA: TGTGCCAGCGGACAGGAGGGAACAGATACGCAGTATTTT. This codes for CASGQEGTDTQYF. The chain joins TRBV28 to TRBJ2-3, with D possibly being TRBD1 (7 bases). Trimming took 8 bases from V and 3 from J, leaving 12 bases between them. The CDR3 runs to 13 residues. From germline, CDR1 is MDHEN and CDR2 SYDVKM.

The genes are TRBV2 and TRBJ2-1; D might be TRBD1 (7 bases). The CDR3 covers 12 residues. Per germline, CDR1 SNHLY and CDR2 FYNNEI. Deletions cut 8 bases from V and 7 bases from J, with 12 bases between. The CDR3: CASDRAGNEQFF. The CDR3 nucleotides are TGTGCCAGCGACAGGGCGGGGAATGAGCAGTTCTTC. Combining the CDR3 with reference TRBV2 and TRBJ2-1 gives the whole variable domain EPEVTQTPSHQVTQMGQEVILRCVPISNHLYFYWYRQILGQKVEFLVSFYNNEISEKSEIFDDQFSVERPDGSNFTLKIRSTKLEDSAMYFCASDRAGNEQFFGPGTRLTVL.

The chain has TRBV5-1 and TRBJ2-7; 13 positions agree with TRBD2. Trimming cost V 1 base and J 6 bases; bases outside gene matches: 4. The CDR3 totals 15 residues. The germline CDR1 and CDR2 sequences are SGHRS and YFSETQ. The CDR3 coding sequence is TGCGCCAGCAGCTTGACTAGCGGGAGGGCCACCGAGCAGTACTTC. Protein product: CASSLTSGRATEQYF. Combining the CDR3 with reference TRBV5-1 and TRBJ2-7 gives the whole variable domain KAGVTQTPRYLIKTRGQQVTLSCSPISGHRSVSWYQQTPGQGLQFLFEYFSETQRNKGNFPGRFSGRQFSNSRSEMNVSTLELGDSALYLCASSLTSGRATEQYFGPGTRLTVT.

The rearrangement links TRBV7-9 to TRBJ2-1; TRBD2 aligns across 11 bases. CDR1 and CDR2 from the germline V gene are SEHNR and FQNEAQ (reference sequence). The CDR3 is made up of 17 amino acids. Losses at the gene ends were 1 base for V and 3 bases for J; bases not matched to a gene: 5. The CDR3 region is CASSLELAGEGYNEQFF. The CDR3 coding sequence is TGTGCCAGCAGCTTAGAACTAGCGGGAGAAGGCTACAATGAGCAGTTCTTC.

The J gene is TRBJ2-4, the V gene TRBV11-1, with no clear D. Per germline, CDR1 SGHAT and CDR2 FQDESV (reference sequence). Trimming left V 2 bases short and J 6 bases short, with 11 bases between. There are 14 residues in the CDR3. CDR3 sequence (DNA): TGTGCCAGCAGCTTAAGTCTAGAAAGAAACATTCAGTACTTC. Its protein product is CASSLSLERNIQYF.